This T cell receptor (beta chain) is from a study of T cells in Graves' hyperthyroidism and ophthalmopathy. Study findings and constraints: It was a median around 6 months before onset that the model predicted ophthalmopathy. Most clonotypes expanded in thyroid above 0.001 were likewise present in blood.

Of note for this clonotype: Antigen specificity is unknown.

What was amplified from RNA transcripts were TCR beta CDR3 regions. When the TCR CDR3 underwent first-round RT-PCR, the HTBI primer set was used. Each CDR3 protein gets one entry after TCRdb re-called the multiplex PCR reads with MiXCR. There are about 840,000 distinct CDR3 sequences in the sample; roughly 40% occur only once, and approximately 8.7% lies in the top ten. PBMCs were obtained from 10 ml fresh peripheral blood. This receptor was obtained from a man aged 18 to 30 with Graves' hyperthyroidism. What was sequenced was blood.

CDR3 residues: CASSYVGELFF. The CDR3 nucleotides read TGTGCCAGCAGTTACGTAGGGGAGCTGTTTTTT. This rearrangement joins TRBV6-5 to TRBJ2-2; D gene unclear. The germline gives CDR1 MNHEY, CDR2 SVGAGI. The CDR3 sequence is 11 residues long. The V end was cut by 2 bases, the J end by 8 bases, with 3 bases between.